The subject of this entry is one T cell receptor beta chain. Its antigen is undetermined. PCR was performed using 60 Vbeta and 13 Jbeta primers. Produced via immunoSEQ multiplex PCR; TCRdb's table is partial and in-frame only. The sample includes more than 140,000 clones, 82% of them seen just once. The entry originates in a study of cytomegalovirus exposure and HLA in healthy donors. About the research overall: Counted in an early data release were some 81 million unique TCRs from HLA-typed donors.

V lost 1 base, J lost 3 bases, and 9 bases lay in between. The germline gives CDR1 SEHNR, CDR2 FQNEAQ (reference sequence). The length of the CDR3 is 15 residues. General observations from the study: In a later analysis, at a false discovery rate of 0.05, approximately 18,000 TCR beta sequences were associated with HLA alleles.

The sequenced material came from PBMCs. The receptor's source is a man aged 18 to 29 in good health and CMV-seropositive. This rearrangement joins TRBV7-9 to TRBJ1-4; D is perhaps TRBD1 (5 bases). The CDR3 DNA reads as TGTGCCAGCAGCTTAGGACGACAGCCTAATGAAAAACTGTTTTTT. Its translation is CASSLGRQPNEKLFF.